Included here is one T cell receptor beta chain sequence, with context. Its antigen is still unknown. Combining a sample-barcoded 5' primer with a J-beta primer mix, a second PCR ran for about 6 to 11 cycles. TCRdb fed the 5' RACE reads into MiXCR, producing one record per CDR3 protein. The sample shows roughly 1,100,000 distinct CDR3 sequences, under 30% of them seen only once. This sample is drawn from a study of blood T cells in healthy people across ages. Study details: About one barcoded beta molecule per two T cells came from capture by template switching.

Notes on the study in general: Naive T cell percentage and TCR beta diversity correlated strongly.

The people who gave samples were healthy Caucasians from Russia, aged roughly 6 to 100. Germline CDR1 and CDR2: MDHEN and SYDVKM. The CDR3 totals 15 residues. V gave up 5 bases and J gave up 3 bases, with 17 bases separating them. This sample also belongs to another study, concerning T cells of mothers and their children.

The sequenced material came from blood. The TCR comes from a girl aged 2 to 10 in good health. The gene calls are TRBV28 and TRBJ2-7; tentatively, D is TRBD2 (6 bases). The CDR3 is CASSRTWARDYEQYF. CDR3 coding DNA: TGTGCCAGCAGTCGCACTTGGGCGCGGGACTACGAGCAGTACTTC. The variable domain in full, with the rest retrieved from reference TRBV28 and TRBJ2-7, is DVKVTQSSRYLVKRTGEKVFLECVQDMDHENMFWYRQDPGLGLRLIYFSYDVKMKEKGDIPEGYSVSREKKERFSLILESASTNQTSMYLCASSRTWARDYEQYFGPGTRLTVT.